These 20 T cell receptor beta chains originate from one sample sequenced in a study of cytomegalovirus exposure and HLA in healthy donors. Amplification used 60 Vbeta primers and 13 Jbeta primers. The repertoire was sequenced with immunoSEQ multiplex PCR; TCRdb's copy has only in-frame clones and lacks some. The repertoire holds 150,000 to 200,000 clones, about 80% seen once, with 4.8% in the top ten. Source material: PBMCs. The receptors stem from a man in his late teens or twenties in good health and CMV-seronegative.

The V and J genes are TRBV5-1 and TRBJ2-5; TRBD1 aligns across 9 bases. The CDR3 covers 15 residues. The germline gives CDR1 SGHRS, CDR2 YFSETQ. Trimming removed 4 bases from V and 4 bases from J; junction bases left unmatched: 8. The CDR3 DNA is TGCGCCAGCAGCGGAACAGGGGGCGCGGGAGAGACCCAGTACTTC. Protein sequence: CASSGTGGAGETQYF.

This clone was seen ten or more times. The V and J genes are TRBV28 and TRBJ2-3, with TRBD1 matching over 8 bases. The CDR3 is made up of 15 amino acids. The V gene's germline CDR1 is MDHEN and CDR2 SYDVKM. J was trimmed by 3 bases and V by 6 bases; bases with no gene match: 8. The CDR3 coding sequence is TGTGCCAGCAGAACAGGACAGGGTGAAACAGATACGCAGTATTTT. This codes for CASRTGQGETDTQYF. Full variable domain (remainder filled in from reference TRBV28 and TRBJ2-3): DVKVTQSSRYLVKRTGEKVFLECVQDMDHENMFWYRQDPGLGLRLIYFSYDVKMKEKGDIPEGYSVSREKKERFSLILESASTNQTSMYLCASRTGQGETDTQYFGPGTRLTVL.

This chain uses TRBV7-9 with TRBJ1-1, with a weak D call TRBD1 (6 bases). Trimming took 3 bases from V and 5 from J, leaving 13 bases between them. The CDR3 has 14 residues. CDR1 and CDR2 (germline): SEHNR, FQNEAQ (reference sequence). CDR3 in amino acids: CASSLGRGSTEAFF. The CDR3 nucleotides are TGTGCCAGCAGCTTGGGCAGGGGAAGTACTGAAGCTTTCTTT.

The chain carries TRBV4-1 and TRBJ1-2; D remains ambiguous. Trimming shortened V by 0 bases and J by 4 bases, and 12 bases separated the two germline ends. Per the germline V gene, CDR1 is MGHRA and CDR2 is YSYEKL. The CDR3 length is 15 residues. The CDR3 sequence: CASSQDSTTGYGYTF. In nucleotides, the CDR3 is TGCGCCAGCAGCCAAGACTCTACCACGGGCTATGGCTACACCTTC.

This clone was counted between two and nine times. This sequence joins TRBV6-5 and TRBJ1-5; 9 nucleotides line up with TRBD1. Germline V gives CDR1 MNHEY, CDR2 SVGAGI. V lost 0 bases and J lost 7; bases outside the gene matches: 1. This CDR3 is built from 14 residues. DNA of the CDR3: TGTGCCAGCAGTTACTCGGGACAGGGCCAGCCCCAGCATTTT. Its protein product is CASSYSGQGQPQHF.

V usage is TRBV7-9 and J usage is TRBJ2-2; a weak D match, TRBD2 (6 bases). CDR3 length equals 15 residues. V lost 1 base and J 2 bases, leaving 8 bases between the germline ends. Germline assignment: CDR1 SEHNR and CDR2 FQNEAQ (reference sequence). CDR3 coding DNA: TGTGCCAGCAGCTTAGGGGGAGGAAACACCGGGGAGCTGTTTTTT. Translation gives CASSLGGGNTGELFF. Variable domain in full (rest from reference TRBV7-9 and TRBJ2-2): DTGVSQNPRHKITKRGQNVTFRCDPISEHNRLYWYRQTLGQGPEFLTYFQNEAQLEKSRLLSDRFSAERPKGSFSTLEIQRTEQGDSAMYLCASSLGGGNTGELFFGEGSRLTVL.

This clone was recorded only once. This sequence joins TRBV10-3 and TRBJ2-5; TRBD2 matches at 9 bases. The CDR3 totals 15 residues. J gave up 2 bases and V 3 bases, and 4 bases lay outside the gene matches. Germline values: CDR1 ENHRY, CDR2 SYGVKD. The CDR3 nucleotides are TGTGCCATCAGTGACCCTAGCGGGGTACAAGAGACCCAGTACTTC. Its translation is CAISDPSGVQETQYF.

J is TRBJ2-7 and V is TRBV19; possibly TRBD1 for D (6 bases). CDR3 length: 14 residues. Trimming stripped 9 bases from V and 2 bases from J, with 17 bases between. Looked up from germline, CDR1 is LNHDA and CDR2 is SQIVND (reference sequence). The CDR3 region has the DNA TGTGCCAGCAAACAGGGTGGATCAGCCTACGAGCAGTACTTC. Translation: CASKQGGSAYEQYF.

V usage is TRBV6-6 and J usage is TRBJ1-5, with unresolved D. Germline loops: CDR1 MNHNY, CDR2 SVGAGI (reference sequence). Trimming removed 2 bases from V and 4 bases from J, with 9 bases in between. CDR3 length: 14 amino acids. The CDR3 DNA reads TGTGCCAGCAGTTACAAGACTGATAATCAGCCCCAGCATTTT. It encodes CASSYKTDNQPQHF.

The V call is TRBV27, the J call TRBJ2-1; D may be TRBD1 (7 bases). Per the germline V gene, CDR1 is MNHEY and CDR2 is SMNVEV (reference sequence). Trimming took 5 bases from V and 5 from J, leaving 13 bases between them. The CDR3 contains 14 residues. CDR3 protein: CASSPRGANNEQFF. As DNA, the CDR3 is TGTGCCAGCAGTCCCAGGGGGGCGAACAATGAGCAGTTCTTC.

V and J are TRBV7-3 and TRBJ2-1, with D possibly matching TRBD1 (6 bases). Trimming left V 2 bases short and J 0 bases short, with 8 bases between. The CDR3 runs 15 residues. Germline assignment: CDR1 SGHTA and CDR2 FQGTGA. CDR3 nucleotides: TGTGCCAGCAGCTTAGGGGGCACCTCCTACAATGAGCAGTTCTTC. It is translated as CASSLGGTSYNEQFF.

The rearrangement uses TRBV25-1 and TRBJ1-1; D is uncertain. CDR1 and CDR2 (germline): MGHDK, SYGVNS. Trimming removed 3 bases at V and 2 bases at J, with 10 bases between. This CDR3 has 14 residues. CDR3 in amino acids: CASSDIEINTEAFF. The CDR3, as DNA: TGTGCCAGCAGTGATATAGAAATTAACACTGAAGCTTTCTTT.

This chain joins TRBV10-1 and TRBJ2-2, with a tentative D call TRBD2 (6 bases). Germline values: CDR1 WNHNN, CDR2 SYGVQD (reference sequence). V was clipped by 8 bases and J by 6 bases, with 7 bases between them. CDR3 length equals 11 residues. CDR3 DNA: TGCGCCAGCCGCGGGGCCGGGGAGCTGTTTTTT. It is translated as CASRGAGELFF.

This chain uses TRBV9 with TRBJ2-1; D possibly corresponds to TRBD2 (6 bases). Germline V CDR1 and CDR2: SGDLS, YYNGEE. The CDR3 has 12 amino acids. The ends were cut back, 3 bases at V and 9 bases at J, with 10 bases in the middle. Written as DNA, the CDR3 is TGTGCCAGCAGCGCACGGGGGACTGAGCAGTTCTTC. Encoded protein: CASSARGTEQFF.

The chain recombines TRBV6-5 with TRBJ2-7, with D maybe TRBD1 (6 bases). Germline-derived CDR1 and CDR2 are MNHEY and SVGAGI. Trimming shortened V by 5 bases and J by 1 base, and 12 bases separated the two germline ends. The length of the CDR3 is 14 residues. Written as DNA, the CDR3 is TGTGCCAGCAGTCCCGGGACATCTTCCTACGAGCAGTACTTC. It specifies CASSPGTSSYEQYF.

This clone has just a few counts. The genes are TRBV19 and TRBJ2-2, with D possibly matching TRBD1 (5 bases). The CDR3 loop spans 14 amino acids. Looked up from germline, CDR1 is LNHDA and CDR2 is SQIVND (reference sequence). The V gene lost 3 bases and the J gene lost 1 base, with 6 bases spanning the gap. The CDR3: CASSIGQNTGELFF. The CDR3 coding sequence is TGTGCCAGTAGTATCGGACAGAACACCGGGGAGCTGTTTTTT.

The CDR3 DNA sequence: TGTGCCAGCTCACCACCTTCCACAGGGTCGTTAGATTCACCCCTCCACTTT. The encoded protein is CASSPPSTGSLDSPLHF. The chain is built from TRBV18 and TRBJ1-6; D is perhaps TRBD1 (6 bases). Germline lookup yields CDR1 KGHSH and CDR2 LQKENI. This CDR3 is built from 17 residues. The V gene lost 0 bases and the J gene lost 8 bases, with 17 bases spanning the gap.

The CDR3 region is CASNDCGGGRANYGYTF. DNA of the CDR3: TGTGCCAGCAACGATTGTGGAGGGGGCCGGGCTAACTATGGCTACACCTTC. This chain joins TRBV5-8 and TRBJ1-2; 7 positions match TRBD1. Losses at the gene ends were 6 bases for V and 0 bases for J; bases not matched to a gene: 14. This CDR3 comprises 17 residues. Germline CDR1 SGHTS, CDR2 YDEGEE.

V gene TRBV5-1 combines with J gene TRBJ1-2; 7 positions match TRBD1. Germline loops: CDR1 SGHRS, CDR2 YFSETQ. V shed 3 bases and J 2 bases; nucleotides not matched to a gene: 7. The CDR3 is made up of 15 amino acids. CDR3 protein: CASSYRGNWNYGYTF. As DNA, the CDR3 is TGCGCCAGCAGCTACAGGGGAAATTGGAACTATGGCTACACCTTC.

V and J are TRBV5-6 and TRBJ2-5; 9 positions agree with TRBD2. CDR3 size: 19 residues. V was clipped by 2 bases and J by 0 bases; unmatched bases: 14. CDR1 is SGHDT, CDR2 YYEEEE, per germline. The CDR3 is CASSLGSGGHIIHQETQYF. The DNA of the CDR3 is TGTGCCAGCAGCTTAGGCAGCGGGGGGCACATTATCCACCAAGAGACCCAGTACTTC.